One sample yielded the 12 T cell receptor beta chains listed below, sequenced in a study of T cell responses to AZD1222 COVID-19 vaccine. Produced via immunoSEQ multiplex PCR; TCRdb's table is partial and in-frame only. In the table there are approximately 150,000 clones, over 75% of which are singletons. The sequencing used peripheral blood, collected on day 0 of AZD1222 vaccination. The receptors were sampled from an adult in good health.

This rearrangement joins TRBV3-1 (or the pseudogene TRBV3-2) to TRBJ1-1, with TRBD1 as a possible D gene (5 bases). CDR3 length: 14 residues. V was cut by 5 bases and J by 0 bases, with 10 bases left in between. From germline, CDR1 is LGHDT and CDR2 YNNKEL (reference sequence). This CDR3 is CASSRDVMNTEAFF. CDR3 nucleotides: TGTGCCAGCAGCAGGGACGTTATGAACACTGAAGCTTTCTTT.

The CDR3 nucleotides read TGTGCCACCAGTGATTTGGGCAGGGGAAAGGGCTCACCCCTCCACTTT. Amino acid sequence: CATSDLGRGKGSPLHF. This sequence joins TRBV24-1 and TRBJ1-6; the D gene is possibly TRBD1 (6 bases). CDR3 length: 16 amino acids. The germline V gene has CDR1 KGHDR and CDR2 SFDVKD. V dropped 0 bases and J dropped 10 bases, with 15 bases sitting between them.

The count of this clone is one. This chain uses TRBV6-6 with TRBJ1-2, with D tentatively TRBD1 (6 bases). This CDR3 has 12 residues. CDR1 and CDR2 (germline): MNHNY, SVGAGI (reference sequence). V lost 7 bases and J 8 bases, leaving 14 bases between the germline ends. CDR3 DNA sequence: TGTGCCAGCACCCAGGGGTTGGGAGGCTACACCTTC. It codes for CASTQGLGGYTF.

This sequence joins TRBV7-2 and TRBJ2-1; TRBD2 matches at 8 bases. The V gene end was trimmed by 0 bases and the J gene end by 4 bases; junction bases not matched to a gene: 8. Germline V gives CDR1 SGHTA, CDR2 FQGNSA. CDR3 size: 17 residues. For the CDR3, the DNA is TGTGCCAGCAGCTTAGCCTTGGGACTAGGGGGGTACAATGAGCAGTTCTTC. As protein: CASSLALGLGGYNEQFF.

The chain links TRBV29-1 to TRBJ1-2; the D gene is possibly TRBD1 (6 bases). The CDR3 runs 13 residues. Trimming removed 6 bases from V and 3 bases from J, with 14 bases in between. Germline CDR1 SQVTM, CDR2 ANQGSEA. CDR3 loop: CSVRGQSDYGYTF. The CDR3 region has the DNA TGCAGCGTCCGGGGGCAGTCCGACTATGGCTACACCTTC.

This chain connects TRBV9 to TRBJ1-1; no clear D. Germline V gene sequence: CDR1 SGDLS, CDR2 YYNGEE. V lost 1 base and J 0 bases, leaving 13 bases between the germline ends. The CDR3 covers 16 residues. The CDR3 DNA is TGTGCCAGCAGCGTACGGGCCTCCGCCGTGAACACTGAAGCTTTCTTT. Its translation is CASSVRASAVNTEAFF.

The gene calls are TRBV9 and TRBJ2-2; D gene ambiguous. The V gene lost 1 base and the J gene lost 7 bases, with 14 bases spanning the gap. In germline, CDR1 is SGDLS, CDR2 YYNGEE. The CDR3 has 15 amino acids. The CDR3 DNA sequence: TGTGCCAGCAGCGTATCTCTTGGAGTCGGCGGGGAGCTGTTTTTT. It translates to CASSVSLGVGGELFF.

This sequence joins TRBV23-1 and TRBJ2-7; perhaps TRBD2 as D (6 bases). TRBV23-1 is recorded as an ORF, its role being uncertain. V was shortened by 2 bases and J by 3 bases, with 17 bases between the two germline ends. CDR3 length: 16 residues. CDR3 loop: CASSQGRERADYEQYF. In DNA, the CDR3 is TGCGCCAGCAGTCAAGGACGGGAGCGGGCCGACTACGAGCAGTACTTC.

The chain has TRBV30 and TRBJ1-1; D not resolved. CDR3 length: 15 amino acids. Germline loops: CDR1 GTSNPN, CDR2 SVGIG (reference sequence). With 0 bases removed from V and 1 base from J, the gap between germline ends came to 12 bases. The CDR3 spells CAWSVPSSGNTEAFF. Written as DNA, the CDR3 is TGTGCCTGGAGTGTACCCTCCTCGGGGAACACTGAAGCTTTCTTT.

CDR3 region: CASSPGGVNEQYF. In DNA, the CDR3 is TGTGCCAGCAGCCCCGGGGGTGTCAACGAGCAGTACTTC. The gene calls are TRBV7-8 and TRBJ2-7; tentative D call: TRBD2 (6 bases). The germline V gene has CDR1 SGHVS and CDR2 FQNEAQ. This CDR3 is built from 13 residues. Deletions cut 5 bases from V and 5 bases from J, with 13 bases between. The complete variable domain, with remaining parts taken from reference TRBV7-8 and TRBJ2-7, reads GAGVSQSPRYKVAKRGQDVALRCDPISGHVSLFWYQQALGQGPEFLTYFQNEAQLDKSGLPSDRFFAERPEGSVSTLKIQRTQQEDSAVYLCASSPGGVNEQYFGPGTRLTVT.

The genes are TRBV5-1 and TRBJ2-7; the match to TRBD1 covers 11 bases. The CDR3 is 14 residues long. Germline CDR1 and CDR2: SGHRS and YFSETQ. The ends lost 3 bases at V and 5 bases at J; junction bases unmatched: 4. Written as DNA, the CDR3 is TGCGCCAGCAGCTCTTCGGACAGGGGGCACGAGCAGTACTTC. Amino acids: CASSSSDRGHEQYF.

The J gene is TRBJ2-7, the V gene TRBV23-1; the D is unclear. TRBV23-1 falls under the ORF class, with uncertain function. CDR3 size: 13 residues. The V end lost 2 bases, the J end lost 5 bases, and 10 bases lay between the germline ends. The CDR3 sequence: CASSQPDRNEQYF. The CDR3 bases are TGCGCCAGCAGTCAACCCGATCGGAACGAGCAGTACTTC.